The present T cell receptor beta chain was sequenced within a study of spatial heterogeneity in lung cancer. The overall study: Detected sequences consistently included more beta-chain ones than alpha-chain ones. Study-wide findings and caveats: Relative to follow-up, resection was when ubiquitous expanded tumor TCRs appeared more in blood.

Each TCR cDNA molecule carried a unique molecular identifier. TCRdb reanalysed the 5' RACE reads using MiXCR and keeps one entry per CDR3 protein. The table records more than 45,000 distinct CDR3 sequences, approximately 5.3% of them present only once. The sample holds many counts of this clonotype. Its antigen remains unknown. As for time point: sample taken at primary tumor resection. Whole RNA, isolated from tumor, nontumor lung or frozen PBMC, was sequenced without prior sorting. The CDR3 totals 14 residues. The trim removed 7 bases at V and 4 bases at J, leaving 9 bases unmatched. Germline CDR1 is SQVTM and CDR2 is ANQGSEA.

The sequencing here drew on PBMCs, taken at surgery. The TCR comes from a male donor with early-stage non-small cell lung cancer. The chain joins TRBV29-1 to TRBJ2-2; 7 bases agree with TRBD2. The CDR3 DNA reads TGCAGCGCCTCTCAAGCGGGAAGCACCGGGGAGCTGTTTTTT. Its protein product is CSASQAGSTGELFF.